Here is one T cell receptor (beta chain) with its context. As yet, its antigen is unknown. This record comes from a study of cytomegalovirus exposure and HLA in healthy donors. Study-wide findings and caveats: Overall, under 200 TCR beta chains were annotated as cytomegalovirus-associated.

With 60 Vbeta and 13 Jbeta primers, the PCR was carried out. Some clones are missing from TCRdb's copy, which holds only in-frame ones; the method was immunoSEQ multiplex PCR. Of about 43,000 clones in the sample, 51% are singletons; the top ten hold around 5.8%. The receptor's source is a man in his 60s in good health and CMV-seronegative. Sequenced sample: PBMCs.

DNA of the CDR3: TGTGCCAGCAGTTACAGGGGACAGCCCGAGCAGTACTTC. Translated: CASSYRGQPEQYF. The chain links TRBV6-5 to TRBJ2-7, with 7 bases identical to TRBD1. CDR1 is MNHEY, CDR2 SVGAGI, per germline. The CDR3 has 13 amino acids. With 2 bases clipped from V and 6 bases from J, the junction kept 4 bases outside the gene matches.